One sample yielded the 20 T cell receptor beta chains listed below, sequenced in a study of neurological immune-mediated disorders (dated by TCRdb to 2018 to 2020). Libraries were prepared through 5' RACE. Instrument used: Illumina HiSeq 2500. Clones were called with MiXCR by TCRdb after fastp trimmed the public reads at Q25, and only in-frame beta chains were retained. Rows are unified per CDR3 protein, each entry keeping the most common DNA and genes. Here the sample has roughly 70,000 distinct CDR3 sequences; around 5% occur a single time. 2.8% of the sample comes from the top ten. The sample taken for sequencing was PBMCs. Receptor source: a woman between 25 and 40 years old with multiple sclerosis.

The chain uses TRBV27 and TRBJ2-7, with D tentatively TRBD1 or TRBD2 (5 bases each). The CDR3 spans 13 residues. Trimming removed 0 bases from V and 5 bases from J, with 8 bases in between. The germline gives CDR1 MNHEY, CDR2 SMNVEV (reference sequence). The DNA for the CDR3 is TGTGCCAGCAGTTTATCGGGGGTCCACGAGCAGTACTTC. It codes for CASSLSGVHEQYF.

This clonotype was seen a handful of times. The CDR3 reads CSARDRRAINEKLFF. The CDR3 DNA sequence: TGCAGTGCTAGAGATCGGAGGGCCATAAATGAAAAACTGTTTTTT. The chain employs TRBV20-1 and TRBJ1-4; D is unresolved. CDR1 and CDR2 (germline): DFQATT, SNEGSKA (reference sequence). Trimming stripped 0 bases from V and 5 bases from J, with 13 bases between. The length of the CDR3 is 15 residues.

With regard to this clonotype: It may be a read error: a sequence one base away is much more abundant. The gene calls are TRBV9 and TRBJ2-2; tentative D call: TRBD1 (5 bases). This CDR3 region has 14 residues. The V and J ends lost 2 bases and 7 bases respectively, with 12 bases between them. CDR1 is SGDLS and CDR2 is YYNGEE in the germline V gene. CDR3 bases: TGTGCCAGCAGCGTCCGCAGGGTCGGCGGGGAGCTGTTTTTT. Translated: CASSVRRVGGELFF.

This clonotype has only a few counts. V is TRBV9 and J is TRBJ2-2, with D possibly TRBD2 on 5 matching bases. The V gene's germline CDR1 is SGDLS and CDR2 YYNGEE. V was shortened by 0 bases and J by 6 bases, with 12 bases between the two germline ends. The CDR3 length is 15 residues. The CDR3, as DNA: TGTGCCAGCAGCGTAGCCCCGTCCGGGGCCGGGGAGCTGTTTTTT. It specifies CASSVAPSGAGELFF.

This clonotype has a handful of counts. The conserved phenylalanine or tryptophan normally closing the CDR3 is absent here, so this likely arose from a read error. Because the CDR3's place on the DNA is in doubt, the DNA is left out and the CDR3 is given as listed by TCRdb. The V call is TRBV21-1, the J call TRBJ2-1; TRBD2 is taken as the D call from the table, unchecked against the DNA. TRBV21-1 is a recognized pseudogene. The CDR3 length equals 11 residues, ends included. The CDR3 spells CASSKEPSYPG.

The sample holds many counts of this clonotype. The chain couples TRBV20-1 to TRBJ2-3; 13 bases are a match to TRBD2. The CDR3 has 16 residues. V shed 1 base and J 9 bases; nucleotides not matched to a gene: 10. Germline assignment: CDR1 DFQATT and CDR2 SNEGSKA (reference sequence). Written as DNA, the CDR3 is TGCAGTGCTAGAGTAGGACTAGCGGGGGCCGCAGTCACGCAGTATTTT. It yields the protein CSARVGLAGAAVTQYF.

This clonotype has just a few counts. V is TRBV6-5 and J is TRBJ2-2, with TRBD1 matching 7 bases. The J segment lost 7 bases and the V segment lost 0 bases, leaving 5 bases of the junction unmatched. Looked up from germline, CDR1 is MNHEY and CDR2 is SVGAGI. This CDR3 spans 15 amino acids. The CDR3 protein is CASSYSGTAIGELFF. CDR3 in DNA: TGTGCCAGCAGTTACTCGGGGACAGCTATCGGGGAGCTGTTTTTT.

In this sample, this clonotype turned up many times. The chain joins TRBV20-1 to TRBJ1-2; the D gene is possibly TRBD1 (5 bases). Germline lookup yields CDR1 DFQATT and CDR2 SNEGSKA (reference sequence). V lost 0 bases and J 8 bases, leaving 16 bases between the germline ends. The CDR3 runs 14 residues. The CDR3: CSARDGVPGFGYTF. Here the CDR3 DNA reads TGCAGTGCTAGAGATGGGGTGCCAGGGTTCGGCTACACCTTC.

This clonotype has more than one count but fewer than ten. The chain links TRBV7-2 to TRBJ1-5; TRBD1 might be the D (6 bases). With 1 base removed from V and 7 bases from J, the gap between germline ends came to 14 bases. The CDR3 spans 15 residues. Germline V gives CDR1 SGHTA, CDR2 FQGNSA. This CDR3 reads CASSLDGGLGQPQHF. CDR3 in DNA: TGTGCCAGCAGCTTAGATGGGGGGCTAGGGCAGCCCCAGCATTTT.

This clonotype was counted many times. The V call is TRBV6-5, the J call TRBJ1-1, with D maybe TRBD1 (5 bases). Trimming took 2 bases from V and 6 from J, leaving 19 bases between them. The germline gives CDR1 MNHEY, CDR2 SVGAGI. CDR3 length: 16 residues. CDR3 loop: CASSYLRYRSGSEAFF. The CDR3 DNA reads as TGTGCCAGCAGTTACCTTCGGTACAGGTCGGGGTCTGAAGCTTTCTTT.

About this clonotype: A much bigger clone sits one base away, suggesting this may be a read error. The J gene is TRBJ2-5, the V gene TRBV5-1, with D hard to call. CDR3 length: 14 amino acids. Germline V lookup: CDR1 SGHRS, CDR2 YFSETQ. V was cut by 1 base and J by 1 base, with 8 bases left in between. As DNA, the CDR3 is TGCGCCAGCAGCTTGATGAGTCCCCAAGAGACCCAGTACTTC. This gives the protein CASSLMSPQETQYF.

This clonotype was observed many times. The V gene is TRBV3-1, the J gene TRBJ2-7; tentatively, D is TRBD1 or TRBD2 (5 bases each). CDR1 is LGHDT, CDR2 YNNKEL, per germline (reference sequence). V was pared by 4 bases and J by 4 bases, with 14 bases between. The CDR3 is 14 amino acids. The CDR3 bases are TGTGCCAGCAGCCGAGGGCAGGGAGCTTACGAGCAGTACTTC. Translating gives CASSRGQGAYEQYF.

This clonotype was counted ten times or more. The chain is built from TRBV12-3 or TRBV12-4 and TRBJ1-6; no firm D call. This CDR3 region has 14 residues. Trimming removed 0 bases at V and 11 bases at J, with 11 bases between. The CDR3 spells CASSLASGFPPLHF. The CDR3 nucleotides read TGTGCCAGCAGTTTAGCTTCTGGGTTTCCACCCCTCCACTTT.

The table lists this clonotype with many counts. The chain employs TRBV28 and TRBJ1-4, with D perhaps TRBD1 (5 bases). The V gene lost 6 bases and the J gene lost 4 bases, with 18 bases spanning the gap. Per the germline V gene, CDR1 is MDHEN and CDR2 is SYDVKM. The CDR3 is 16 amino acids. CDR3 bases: TGTGCCAGCAGCCCTCTTCGTCAGGGTAATAATGAAAAACTGTTTTTT. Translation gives CASSPLRQGNNEKLFF.

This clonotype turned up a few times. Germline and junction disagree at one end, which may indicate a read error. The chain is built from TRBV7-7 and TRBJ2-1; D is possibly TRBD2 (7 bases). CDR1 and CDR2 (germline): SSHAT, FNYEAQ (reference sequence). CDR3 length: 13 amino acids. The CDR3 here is CASSLAKGGVQFF. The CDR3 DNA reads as TGTGCTAGCAGCTTAGCGAAGGGGGGGGTGCAGTTCTTC.

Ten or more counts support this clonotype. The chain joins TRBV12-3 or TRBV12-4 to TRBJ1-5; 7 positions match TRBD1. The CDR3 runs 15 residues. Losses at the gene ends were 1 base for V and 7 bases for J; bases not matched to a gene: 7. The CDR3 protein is CASSLGQGIGQPQHF. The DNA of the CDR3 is TGTGCCAGCAGTTTAGGACAGGGCATAGGACAGCCCCAGCATTTT.

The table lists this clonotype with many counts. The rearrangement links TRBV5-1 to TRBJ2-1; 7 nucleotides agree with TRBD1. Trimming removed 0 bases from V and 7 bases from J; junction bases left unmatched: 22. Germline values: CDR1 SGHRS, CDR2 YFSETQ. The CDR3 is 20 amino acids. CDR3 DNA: TGCGCCAGCAGCTTGGACCCCTACAGGGGACGGGTCAGGCAAGGGAATGAGCAGTTCTTC. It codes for CASSLDPYRGRVRQGNEQFF.

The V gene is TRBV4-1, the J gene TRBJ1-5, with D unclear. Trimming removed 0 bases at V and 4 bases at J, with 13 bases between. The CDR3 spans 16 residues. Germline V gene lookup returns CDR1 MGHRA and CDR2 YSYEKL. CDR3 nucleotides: TGCGCCAGCAGCCAAGATCTTTCGGCCGGGAATCAGCCCCAGCATTTT. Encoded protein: CASSQDLSAGNQPQHF.

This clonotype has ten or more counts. CDR3 sequence (DNA): TGCGCCAGCAGCTTGGGGACAGCCTACAATGAGCAGTTCTTC. This encodes CASSLGTAYNEQFF. This sequence joins TRBV5-1 and TRBJ2-1; D possibly corresponds to TRBD1 (6 bases). V was shortened by 0 bases and J by 2 bases, with 6 bases between the two germline ends. The CDR3 spans 14 residues. Looked up from germline, CDR1 is SGHRS and CDR2 is YFSETQ.

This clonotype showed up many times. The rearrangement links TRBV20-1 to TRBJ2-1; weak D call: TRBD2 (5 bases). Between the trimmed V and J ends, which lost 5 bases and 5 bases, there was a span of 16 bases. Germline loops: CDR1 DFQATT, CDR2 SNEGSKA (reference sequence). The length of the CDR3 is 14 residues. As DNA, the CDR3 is TGCAGTGCTTCCTTAGTCGGGGAAAACAATGAGCAGTTCTTC. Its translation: CSASLVGENNEQFF.